This TCR beta chain emerged from a study of response to subunit inactivated influenza vaccine. Overall study results and limits: Seasonal influenza vaccination, on each occasion, was suggested by the authors to recruit few new T cells.

Germline loops: CDR1 LGHDT, CDR2 YNNKEL (reference sequence). This CDR3 is 18 amino acids long. One entry per CDR3 protein results from TCRdb running MiXCR on the RT-PCR reads. The top ten hold less than 4% of the sample, which has approximately 520,000 distinct CDR3 sequences, about 15% seen once. Comments on this clonotype: Antigen unknown. One end of the junction is discordant with germline, which a read error may explain.

The sequenced sample was CD4+ T cells sorted from PBMCs, obtained around 25 months after vaccination. The origin of this receptor is a man aged 50-75 years who received an inactivated influenza vaccine. This chain connects TRBV3-1 to TRBJ2-2; 10 nucleotides line up with TRBD2. CDR3 sequence reads: CTSSLGLAGDANTGELFF. The CDR3 DNA sequence: TGTACCAGCAGTTTAGGGCTAGCGGGGGACGCGAACACCGGGGAGCTGTTTTTT.